Listed here are 7 T cell receptor beta chains from one sample, sequenced in a study of T-cell memory formation after mild COVID-19. MiXCR was run by TCRdb on the 5' RACE reads, yielding one entry per CDR3 protein. Counted here are 400,000 or so distinct CDR3 sequences, approximately 20% occurring once; the ten biggest clones make up 7.5% to 10%. The sample was PBMCs or a T cell subset sorted from them (not recorded which). The receptors shown here come from an adult woman who had mild COVID-19 (a few samples of this study predate the infection). Cell type and time point are not known.

This clonotype has just a few counts. The chain uses TRBV19 and TRBJ2-7; 10 bases line up with TRBD2. Germline V gene data show CDR1 as LNHDA and CDR2 as SQIVND (reference sequence). Trimming cost V 5 bases and J 3 bases; bases outside gene matches: 7. The CDR3 totals 15 residues. Here the CDR3 reads CASSQGLADLYEQYF. The CDR3, as DNA: TGTGCCAGTAGTCAAGGACTAGCGGATCTCTACGAGCAGTACTTC.

This chain links TRBV12-3 or TRBV12-4 with TRBJ1-4; D ambiguous. Trimming cost V 1 base and J 7 bases, with 10 bases left between them. The CDR3 extends over 14 amino acids. The CDR3 sequence is CASSLDLVSEKLFF. The CDR3 nucleotides read TGTGCCAGCAGTTTAGACCTAGTTAGTGAAAAACTGTTTTTT.

This clonotype was observed a handful of times. The V call is TRBV5-1, the J call TRBJ2-7; perhaps TRBD2 as D (6 bases). This CDR3 is built from 15 residues. The V end was cut by 0 bases, the J end by 1 base, with 11 bases between. Looked up from germline, CDR1 is SGHRS and CDR2 is YFSETQ. The CDR3 DNA sequence: TGCGCCAGCAGCTTGGAACTAGCTCTATCCTACGAGCAGTACTTC. Amino acids: CASSLELALSYEQYF.

There are many counts of this clonotype. This rearrangement joins TRBV5-1 to TRBJ2-5; D is possibly TRBD1 (5 bases). CDR1 is SGHRS, CDR2 YFSETQ, per germline. V gave up 4 bases and J gave up 4 bases, with 17 bases separating them. The CDR3 is 15 amino acids. In DNA, the CDR3 is TGCGCCAGCAGCGAGACTCAGGGTTACGGAGAGACCCAGTACTTC. It translates to CASSETQGYGETQYF.

This clonotype was counted between two and nine times. J is TRBJ2-1 and V is TRBV11-2; 7 bases map to TRBD2. Per the germline V gene, CDR1 is SGHAT and CDR2 is FQNNGV. This CDR3 is 18 amino acids long. V lost 1 base to trimming and J lost 4 bases; unmatched junction nucleotides: 13. CDR3 bases: TGTGCCAGCAGCTTAGCGTCAGTAGGACTAGTGGGGTACAATGAGCAGTTCTTC. The encoded protein is CASSLASVGLVGYNEQFF. Based on the CDR3 plus reference TRBV11-2 and TRBJ2-1, the full variable domain is EAGVAQSPRYKIIEKRQSVAFWCNPISGHATLYWYQQILGQGPKLLIQFQNNGVVDDSQLPKDRFSAERLKGVDSTLKIQPAKLEDSAVYLCASSLASVGLVGYNEQFFGPGTRLTVL.

The chain is built from TRBV2 and TRBJ2-1, with D possibly matching TRBD1 (6 bases). V lost 4 bases, J lost 6 bases, and 13 bases lay in between. Germline V gene data show CDR1 as SNHLY and CDR2 as FYNNEI. This CDR3 has 14 residues. The CDR3: CASSGGLPRNEQFF. CDR3 DNA: TGTGCCAGCAGTGGGGGGCTCCCCCGCAATGAGCAGTTCTTC. The full variable domain, its missing parts supplied by reference TRBV2 and TRBJ2-1, is EPEVTQTPSHQVTQMGQEVILRCVPISNHLYFYWYRQILGQKVEFLVSFYNNEISEKSEIFDDQFSVERPDGSNFTLKIRSTKLEDSAMYFCASSGGLPRNEQFFGPGTRLTVL.

The table lists this clonotype with a few counts. V is TRBV12-3 or TRBV12-4 and J is TRBJ1-5; the match to TRBD1 covers 8 bases. This CDR3 has 13 amino acids. J lost 9 bases, V lost 7 bases, and 8 bases had no gene match. CDR3 DNA: TGTGCCAGCACCGCAGGGGGCAGTCGGCCCCAGCATTTT. It specifies CASTAGGSRPQHF.